This T cell receptor (beta chain) was obtained from a study of T cell changes during pregnancy in multiple sclerosis. CDR3 length: 19 amino acids. Germline V gives CDR1 MDHEN, CDR2 SYDVKM. With 2 bases removed from V and 4 bases from J, the gap between germline ends came to 26 bases. Only in-frame clones appear in the TCRdb table, and some are missing; sequencing was by immunoSEQ multiplex PCR. The table lists over 70,000 clones, 94% of them singletons, with about 2.4% in the top ten. Sequencing used peripheral blood, obtained in the third trimester of pregnancy. The TCR was taken from a female donor with multiple sclerosis, enrolled in a pregnancy study. The chain carries TRBV28 and TRBJ1-1; the D gene is possibly TRBD1 (6 bases). The CDR3 DNA is TGTGCCAGCAGTTTAGGAAGGCAGGGGATCGTTGTAGGGGGCACTGAAGCTTTCTTT. Its translation: CASSLGRQGIVVGGTEAFF. Together with reference TRBV28 and TRBJ1-1, the CDR3 gives the full variable domain: DVKVTQSSRYLVKRTGEKVFLECVQDMDHENMFWYRQDPGLGLRLIYFSYDVKMKEKGDIPEGYSVSREKKERFSLILESASTNQTSMYLCASSLGRQGIVVGGTEAFFGQGTRLTVV.